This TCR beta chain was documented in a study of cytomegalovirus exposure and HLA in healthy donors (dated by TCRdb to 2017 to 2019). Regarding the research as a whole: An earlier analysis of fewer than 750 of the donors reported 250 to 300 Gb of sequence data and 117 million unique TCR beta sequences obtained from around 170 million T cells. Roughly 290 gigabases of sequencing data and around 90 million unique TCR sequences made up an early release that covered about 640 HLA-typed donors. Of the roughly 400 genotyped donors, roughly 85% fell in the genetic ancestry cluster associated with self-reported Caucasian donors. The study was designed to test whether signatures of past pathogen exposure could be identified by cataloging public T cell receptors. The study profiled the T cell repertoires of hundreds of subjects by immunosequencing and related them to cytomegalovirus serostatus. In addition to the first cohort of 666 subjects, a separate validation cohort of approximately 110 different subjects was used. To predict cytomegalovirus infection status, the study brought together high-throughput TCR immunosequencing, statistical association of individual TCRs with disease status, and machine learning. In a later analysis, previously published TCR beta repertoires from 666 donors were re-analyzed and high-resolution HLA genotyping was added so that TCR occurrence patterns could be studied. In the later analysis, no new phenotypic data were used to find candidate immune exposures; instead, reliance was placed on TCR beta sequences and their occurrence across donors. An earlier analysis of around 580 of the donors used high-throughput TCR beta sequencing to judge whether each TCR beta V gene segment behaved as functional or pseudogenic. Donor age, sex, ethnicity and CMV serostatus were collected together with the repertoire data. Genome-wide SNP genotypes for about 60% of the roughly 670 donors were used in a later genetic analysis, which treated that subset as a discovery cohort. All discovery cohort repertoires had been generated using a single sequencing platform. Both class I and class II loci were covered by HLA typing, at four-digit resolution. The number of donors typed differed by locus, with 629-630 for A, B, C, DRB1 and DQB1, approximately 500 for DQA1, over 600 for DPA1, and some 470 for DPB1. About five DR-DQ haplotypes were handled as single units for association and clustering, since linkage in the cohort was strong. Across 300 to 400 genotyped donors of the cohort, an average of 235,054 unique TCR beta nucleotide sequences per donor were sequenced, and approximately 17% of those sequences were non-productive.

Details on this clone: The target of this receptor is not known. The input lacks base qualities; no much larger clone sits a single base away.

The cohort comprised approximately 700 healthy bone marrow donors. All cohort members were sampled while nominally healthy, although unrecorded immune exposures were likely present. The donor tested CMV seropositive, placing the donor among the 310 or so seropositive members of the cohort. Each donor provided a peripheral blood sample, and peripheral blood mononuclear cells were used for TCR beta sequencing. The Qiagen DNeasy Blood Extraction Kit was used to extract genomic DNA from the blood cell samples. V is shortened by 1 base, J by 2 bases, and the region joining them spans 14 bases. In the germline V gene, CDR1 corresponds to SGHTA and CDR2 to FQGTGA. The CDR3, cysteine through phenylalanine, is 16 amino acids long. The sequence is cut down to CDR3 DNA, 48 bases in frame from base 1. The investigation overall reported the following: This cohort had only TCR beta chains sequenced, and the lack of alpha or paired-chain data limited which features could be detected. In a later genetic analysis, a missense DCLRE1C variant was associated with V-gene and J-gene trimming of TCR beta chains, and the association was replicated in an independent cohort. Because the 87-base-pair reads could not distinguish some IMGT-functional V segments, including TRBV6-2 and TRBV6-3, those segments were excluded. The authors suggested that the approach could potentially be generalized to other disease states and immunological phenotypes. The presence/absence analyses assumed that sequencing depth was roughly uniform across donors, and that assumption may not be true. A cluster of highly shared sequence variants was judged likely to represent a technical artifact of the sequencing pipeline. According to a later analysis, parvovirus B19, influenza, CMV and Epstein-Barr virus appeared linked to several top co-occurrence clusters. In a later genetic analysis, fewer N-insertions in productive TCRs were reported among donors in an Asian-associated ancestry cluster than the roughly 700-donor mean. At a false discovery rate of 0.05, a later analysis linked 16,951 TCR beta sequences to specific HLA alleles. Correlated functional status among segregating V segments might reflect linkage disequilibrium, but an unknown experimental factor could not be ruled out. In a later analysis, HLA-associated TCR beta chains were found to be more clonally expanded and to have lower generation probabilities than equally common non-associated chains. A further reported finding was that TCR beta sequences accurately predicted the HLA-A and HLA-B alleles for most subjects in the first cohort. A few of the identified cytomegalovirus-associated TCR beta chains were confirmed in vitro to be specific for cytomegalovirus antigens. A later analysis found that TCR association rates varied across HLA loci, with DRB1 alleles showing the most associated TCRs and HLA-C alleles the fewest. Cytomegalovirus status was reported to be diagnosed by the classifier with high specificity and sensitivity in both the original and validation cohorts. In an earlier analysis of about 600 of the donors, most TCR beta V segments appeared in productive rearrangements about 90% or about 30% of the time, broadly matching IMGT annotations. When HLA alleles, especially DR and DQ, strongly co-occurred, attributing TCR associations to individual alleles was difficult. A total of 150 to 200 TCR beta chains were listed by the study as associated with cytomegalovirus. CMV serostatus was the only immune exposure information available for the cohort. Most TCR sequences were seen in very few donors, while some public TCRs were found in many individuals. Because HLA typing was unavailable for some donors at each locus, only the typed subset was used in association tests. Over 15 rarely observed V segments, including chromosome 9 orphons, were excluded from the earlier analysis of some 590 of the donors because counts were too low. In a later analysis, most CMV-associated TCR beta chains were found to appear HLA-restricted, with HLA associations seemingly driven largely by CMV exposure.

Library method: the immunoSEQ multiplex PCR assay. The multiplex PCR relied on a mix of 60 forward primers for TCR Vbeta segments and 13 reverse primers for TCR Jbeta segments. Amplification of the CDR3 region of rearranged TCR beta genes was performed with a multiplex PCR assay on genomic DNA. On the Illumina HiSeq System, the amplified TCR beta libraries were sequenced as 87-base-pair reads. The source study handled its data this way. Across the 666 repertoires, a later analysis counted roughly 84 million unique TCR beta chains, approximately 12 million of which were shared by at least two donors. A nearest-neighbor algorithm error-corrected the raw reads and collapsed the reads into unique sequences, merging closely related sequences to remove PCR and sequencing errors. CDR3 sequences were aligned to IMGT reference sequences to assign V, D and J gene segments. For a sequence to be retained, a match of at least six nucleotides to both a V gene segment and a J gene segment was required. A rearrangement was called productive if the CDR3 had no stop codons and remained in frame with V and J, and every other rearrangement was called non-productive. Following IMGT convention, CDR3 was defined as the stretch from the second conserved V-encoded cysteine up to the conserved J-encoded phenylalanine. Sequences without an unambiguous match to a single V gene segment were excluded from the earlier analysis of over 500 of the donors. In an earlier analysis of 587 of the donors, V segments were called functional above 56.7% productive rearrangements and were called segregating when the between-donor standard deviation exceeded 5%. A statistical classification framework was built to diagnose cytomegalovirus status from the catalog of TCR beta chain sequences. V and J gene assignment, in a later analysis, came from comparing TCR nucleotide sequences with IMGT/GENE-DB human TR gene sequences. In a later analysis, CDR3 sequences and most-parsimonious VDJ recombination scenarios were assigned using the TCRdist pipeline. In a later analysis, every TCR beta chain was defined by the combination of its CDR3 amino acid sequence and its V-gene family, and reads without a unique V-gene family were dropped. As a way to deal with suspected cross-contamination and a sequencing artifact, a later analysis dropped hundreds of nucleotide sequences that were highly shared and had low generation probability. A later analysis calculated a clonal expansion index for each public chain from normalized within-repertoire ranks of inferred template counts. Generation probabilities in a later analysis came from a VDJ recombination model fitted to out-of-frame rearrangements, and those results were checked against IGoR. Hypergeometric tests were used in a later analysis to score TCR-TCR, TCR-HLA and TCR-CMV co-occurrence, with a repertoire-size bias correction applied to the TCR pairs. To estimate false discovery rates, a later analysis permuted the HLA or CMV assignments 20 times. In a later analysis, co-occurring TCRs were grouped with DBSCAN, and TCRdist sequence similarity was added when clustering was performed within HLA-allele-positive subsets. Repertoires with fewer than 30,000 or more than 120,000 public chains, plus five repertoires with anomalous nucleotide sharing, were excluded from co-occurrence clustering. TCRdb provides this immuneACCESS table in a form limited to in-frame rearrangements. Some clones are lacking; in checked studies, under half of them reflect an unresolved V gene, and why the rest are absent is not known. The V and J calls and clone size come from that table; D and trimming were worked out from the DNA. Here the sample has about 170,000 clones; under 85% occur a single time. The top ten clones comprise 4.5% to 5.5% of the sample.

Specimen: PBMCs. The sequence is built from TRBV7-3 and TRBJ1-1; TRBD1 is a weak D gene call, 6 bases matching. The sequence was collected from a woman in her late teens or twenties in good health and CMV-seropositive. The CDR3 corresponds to CASSLMRQVKNTEAFF. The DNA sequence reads TGTGCCAGCAGCTTAATGCGACAGGTCAAAAACACTGAAGCTTTCTTT.